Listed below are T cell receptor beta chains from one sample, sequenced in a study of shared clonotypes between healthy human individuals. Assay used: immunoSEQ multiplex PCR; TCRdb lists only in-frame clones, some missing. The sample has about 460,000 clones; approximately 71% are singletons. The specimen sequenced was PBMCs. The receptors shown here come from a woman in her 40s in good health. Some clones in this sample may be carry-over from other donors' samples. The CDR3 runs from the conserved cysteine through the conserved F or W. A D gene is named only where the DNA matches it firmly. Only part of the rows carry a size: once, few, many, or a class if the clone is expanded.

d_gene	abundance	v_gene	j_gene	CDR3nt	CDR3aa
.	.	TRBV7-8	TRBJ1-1	TGTGCCAGCAGCCTACGGGACAAGAACACTGAAGCTTTCTTT	CASSLRDKNTEAFF
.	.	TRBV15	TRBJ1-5	TGTGCCACCAGCAGAGATCAAGGGGGAGCTCAGCCCCAGCATTTT	CATSRDQGGAQPQHF
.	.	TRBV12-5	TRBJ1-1	TGTGCTAGTGGTTTGTGGCAGGAGTACACTGAAGCTTTCTTT	CASGLWQEYTEAFF
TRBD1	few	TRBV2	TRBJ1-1	TGTGCCAGCAGTGTTTGGAGGACAGGGGGCACTGAAGCTTTCTTT	CASSVWRTGGTEAFF
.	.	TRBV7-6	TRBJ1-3	TGTGCCAGCAGTCCCCGCCCCAGTGATCTCTCTGGAAACACCATATATTTT	CASSPRPSDLSGNTIYF
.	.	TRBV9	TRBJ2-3	TGTGCCAGCAGCGTAGGTTCGGGAGTTACCGCAGATACGCAGTATTTT	CASSVGSGVTADTQYF
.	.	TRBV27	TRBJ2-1	TGTGCCAGCAGTCCCGACAGTAGCAATGAGCAGTTCTTC	CASSPDSSNEQFF
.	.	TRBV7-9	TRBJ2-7	TGTGCCAGCAGCTTGGGGACACCTCCGCAAGAGCAGTACTTC	CASSLGTPPQEQYF
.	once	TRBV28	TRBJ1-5	TGTGCCAGTCGTGAGGGGGACTATCAGCCCCAGCATTTT	CASREGDYQPQHF
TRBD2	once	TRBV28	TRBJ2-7	TGTGCCAGCAAAGCCGGGACGAGGGGAGGGGAGCAGTACTTC	CASKAGTRGGEQYF
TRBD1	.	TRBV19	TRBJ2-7	TGTGCCAGTAGCGGACAGGGGCGGAACGAGCAGTACTTC	CASSGQGRNEQYF
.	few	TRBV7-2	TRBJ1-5	TGTGCCAGCAGCTTAGACGGTTTGCAGCCCCAGCATTTT	CASSLDGLQPQHF
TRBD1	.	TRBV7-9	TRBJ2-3	TGTGCCAGCAGCCCACTCGGGACAGGGTACACAGATACGCAGTATTTT	CASSPLGTGYTDTQYF
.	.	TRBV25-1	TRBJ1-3	TGTGCCAGCAGTGATCTTGGTCATACTAGCTCTGGAAACACCATATATTTT	CASSDLGHTSSGNTIYF
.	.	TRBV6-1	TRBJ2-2	TGTGCCAGCAGTGAGTCCGAGGATTTCGGGACCGGGGAGCTGTTTTTT	CASSESEDFGTGELFF
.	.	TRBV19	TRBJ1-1	TGTGCCAGTAGTAATACAGGTTTTCGAGTTAGGTCGCGAGCTTTCTTT	CASSNTGFRVRSRAFF
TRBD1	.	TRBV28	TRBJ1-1	TGTGCCAGCAAGCAGGGGGGCGGGTTTTTGGCTTTCTTT	CASKQGGGFLAFF
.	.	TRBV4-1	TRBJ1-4	TGCGCCAGCAGCCGCCAGAGAGGGACGGACAGCCTTAATGAAAAACTGTTTTTT	CASSRQRGTDSLNEKLFF
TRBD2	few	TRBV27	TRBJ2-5	TGTGCCAGCAGTCTTAGACTAGCGGGAGTCGGGGAGCAGTACTTC	CASSLRLAGVGEQYF
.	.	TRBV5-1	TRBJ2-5	TGCGCCAGCAGCTTGAGGTCCGTGGCAGATCAAGAGACCCAGTACTTC	CASSLRSVADQETQYF
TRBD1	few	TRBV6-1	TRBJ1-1	TGTGCCAGCGGGGGACAGATGAGAACTGAAGCTTTCTTT	CASGGQMRTEAFF
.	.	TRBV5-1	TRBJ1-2	TGCGCCAGCAGCTTGGGAGGGGACGGTGGCTACACCTTC	CASSLGGDGGYTF
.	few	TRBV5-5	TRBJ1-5	TGTGCCAGCAGCTTGGATGCGAATCAGCCCCAGCATTTT	CASSLDANQPQHF
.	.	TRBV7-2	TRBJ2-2	TGTGCCAGCAGCTTAGATGGGGGTAGCGGGACAGGAAATTCCGGGGAGCTGTTTTTT	CASSLDGGSGTGNSGELFF
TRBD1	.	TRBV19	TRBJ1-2	TGTGCCAGTAGTTCCGGACAGGGGGCCTATGGCTACACCTTC	CASSSGQGAYGYTF
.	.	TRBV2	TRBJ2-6	TGTGCCAGCAGTCTCAGAGCGGGGGCCAACGTCCTGACTTTC	CASSLRAGANVLTF
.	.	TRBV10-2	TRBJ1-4	TGCGCCAGCAGTGAGTCAGTCCAGGGACGTGAAAAACTGTTTTTT	CASSESVQGREKLFF